A single sample gave rise to the 10 T cell receptor beta chains below, sequenced in a study of blood T cell repertoires in COVID-19. Produced via immunoSEQ multiplex PCR; TCRdb's table is partial and in-frame only. The sample lists hundreds of thousands of clones; approximately 91% were seen once. Material for sequencing was peripheral blood. These receptors originate from a woman in her forties or fifties with COVID-19, enrolled during active disease.

Worth noting for this clone: This CDR3 is also generated by other DNA sequences in the sample. V is TRBV9 and J is TRBJ2-1; maybe TRBD1 (6 bases). V lost 0 bases and J 6 bases, leaving 7 bases between the germline ends. The CDR3 totals 13 residues. Germline CDR1 and CDR2: SGDLS and YYNGEE. CDR3 nucleotide sequence: TGTGCCAGCAGCGTAGACAGGGCCAATGAGCAGTTCTTC. Translation gives CASSVDRANEQFF.

The CDR3 loop is CASSFAGQGGDEQYF. The CDR3 region has the DNA TGTGCCAGCAGCTTCGCGGGACAGGGGGGCGACGAGCAGTACTTC. This chain links TRBV5-4 with TRBJ2-7; 11 nucleotides line up with TRBD1. V lost 2 bases, J lost 5 bases, and 6 bases stayed unmatched. The CDR3 is made up of 15 amino acids. The V gene's germline CDR1 is SGHNT and CDR2 YYREEE (reference sequence).

This chain joins TRBV12-3 or TRBV12-4 and TRBJ1-1, with 9 bases fitting TRBD1. Trimming cost V 2 bases and J 11 bases; bases outside gene matches: 6. This CDR3 comprises 13 residues. CDR3 nucleotides: TGTGCCAGCAGTTTAAATGCAGGACAGGGGGCTTTCTTT. This translates into CASSLNAGQGAFF.

V usage is TRBV5-4 and J usage is TRBJ1-1; maybe TRBD1 (5 bases). This CDR3 has 12 residues. V was trimmed by 4 bases and J by 4 bases, leaving 8 bases between them. In germline, CDR1 is SGHNT, CDR2 YYREEE (reference sequence). CDR3 bases: TGTGCCAGCAGCAGCGGGGGCACTGAAGCTTTCTTT. This translates into CASSSGGTEAFF.

V gene TRBV2 combines with J gene TRBJ2-7; 7 bases are a match to TRBD1. Germline V gene data show CDR1 as SNHLY and CDR2 as FYNNEI. V trimming: 8 bases; J trimming: 2 bases; junction bases outside the gene matches: 6. The CDR3 sequence is 13 residues long. The CDR3 loop reads CASGTARTYEQYF. The DNA of the CDR3 is TGTGCCAGCGGGACAGCAAGGACCTACGAGCAGTACTTC. Full variable domain (remainder filled in from reference TRBV2 and TRBJ2-7): EPEVTQTPSHQVTQMGQEVILRCVPISNHLYFYWYRQILGQKVEFLVSFYNNEISEKSEIFDDQFSVERPDGSNFTLKIRSTKLEDSAMYFCASGTARTYEQYFGPGTRLTVT.

The rearrangement links TRBV30 to TRBJ1-1; 10 bases match TRBD1. V shed 2 bases and J 12 bases; nucleotides not matched to a gene: 9. CDR3 length: 13 amino acids. Germline values: CDR1 GTSNPN, CDR2 SVGIG (reference sequence). The CDR3, as DNA: TGTGCCTGGAGTCCCGAAGGGGGACAGGGGCCTTTCTTT. Amino acid sequence: CAWSPEGGQGPFF.

Here the CDR3 DNA reads TGTGCCAGCAGCGTAAATGGAGTAGGCCCCAATACGCAGTATTTT. It translates to CASSVNGVGPNTQYF. The V gene is TRBV9, the J gene TRBJ2-3; D not resolved. The CDR3 runs to 15 residues. V shed 1 base and J shed 7 bases, with 16 bases lying between them. Germline lookup yields CDR1 SGDLS and CDR2 YYNGEE.

The chain uses TRBV5-5 and TRBJ2-7; 10 bases agree with TRBD1. CDR3 size: 15 residues. Trimming took 3 bases from V and 4 from J; bases not matched to a gene: 7. Germline CDR1 SGHKS, CDR2 YYEKEE (reference sequence). In DNA form, the CDR3 reads TGTGCCAGCAGCTCCGGGACAGGGGTCCTATACGAGCAGTACTTC. Its translation is CASSSGTGVLYEQYF.

The rearrangement joins TRBV30 to TRBJ2-7, with TRBD1 as a possible D gene (5 bases). The CDR3 sequence is 13 residues long. Germline V lookup: CDR1 GTSNPN, CDR2 SVGIG (reference sequence). V gave up 3 bases and J gave up 5 bases, with 14 bases separating them. The CDR3 loop reads CAWRRPGNNEQYF. DNA for the CDR3: TGTGCCTGGAGAAGGCCAGGGAATAACGAGCAGTACTTC. Full variable domain (rest looked up from reference TRBV30 and TRBJ2-7): SQTIHQWPATLVQPVGSPLSLECTVEGTSNPNLYWYRQAAGRGLQLLFYSVGIGQISSEVPQNLSASRPQDRQFILSSKKLLLSDSGFYLCAWRRPGNNEQYFGPGTRLTVT.

The chain combines TRBV5-4 with TRBJ2-7; no clear D gene. CDR1 and CDR2 (germline): SGHNT, YYREEE (reference sequence). The CDR3 is 12 amino acids. V was trimmed by 0 bases and J by 3 bases, leaving 4 bases between them. DNA of the CDR3: TGTGCCAGCAGCTTGGACTTCTACGAGCAGTACTTC. As protein: CASSLDFYEQYF.